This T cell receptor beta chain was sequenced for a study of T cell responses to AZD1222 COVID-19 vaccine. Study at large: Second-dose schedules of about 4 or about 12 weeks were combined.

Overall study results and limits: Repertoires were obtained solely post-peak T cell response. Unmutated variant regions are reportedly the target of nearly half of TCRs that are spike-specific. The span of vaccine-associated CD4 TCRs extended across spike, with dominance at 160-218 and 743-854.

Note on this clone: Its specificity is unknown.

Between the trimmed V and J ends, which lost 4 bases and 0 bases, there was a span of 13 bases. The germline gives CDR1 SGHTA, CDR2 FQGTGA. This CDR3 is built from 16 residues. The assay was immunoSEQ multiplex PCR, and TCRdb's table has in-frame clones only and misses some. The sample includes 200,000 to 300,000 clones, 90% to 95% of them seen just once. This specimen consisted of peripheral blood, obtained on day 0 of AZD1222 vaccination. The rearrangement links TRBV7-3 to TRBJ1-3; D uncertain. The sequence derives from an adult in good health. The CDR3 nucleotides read TGTGCCAGCAGCTCCCCAGGTCCCAGCTCTGGAAACACCATATATTTT. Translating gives CASSSPGPSSGNTIYF.